Listed below are T cell receptor beta chains from one sample, sequenced in a study of cytomegalovirus exposure and HLA in healthy donors. Some clones are missing from TCRdb's copy, which holds only in-frame ones; the method was immunoSEQ multiplex PCR. The top ten clones hold approximately 1.8% of a sample with about 130,000 clones, roughly four fifths of them seen once. The sequenced sample consisted of PBMCs. The receptors were sampled from a woman aged 45-59 years in good health and CMV-seronegative. CDR3s include the opening cysteine and the closing phenylalanine or tryptophan. D genes are given only for firm matches. Clone size, where shown, is once, few, many, or a class for clones that have expanded.

v_gene: TRBV25-1; j_gene: TRBJ1-3; d_gene: .; abundance: .; CDR3nt: TGTGCCAGCAGTATTCGGACAGTCTCTGGAAACACCATATATTTT; CDR3aa: CASSIRTVSGNTIYF
v_gene: TRBV5-8; j_gene: TRBJ2-1; d_gene: .; abundance: .; CDR3nt: TGTGCCAGCAGCTTGGGGGCAGCTACCTACAATGAGCAGTTCTTC; CDR3aa: CASSLGAATYNEQFF
v_gene: TRBV18; j_gene: TRBJ2-1; d_gene: .; abundance: .; CDR3nt: TGTGCCAGCTCCCAAAGTCGGAATGAGCAGTTCTTC; CDR3aa: CASSQSRNEQFF
v_gene: TRBV5-1; j_gene: TRBJ2-7; d_gene: TRBD1; abundance: .; CDR3nt: TGCGCCAGCAGCTTAAGGCAGGGGGCATCCTACGAGCAGTACTTC; CDR3aa: CASSLRQGASYEQYF
v_gene: TRBV28; j_gene: TRBJ2-1; d_gene: TRBD2; abundance: .; CDR3nt: TGTGCCAGCAGTTCACGTGGGGGACTAGCGGGAGGCCATGAGCAGTTCTTC; CDR3aa: CASSSRGGLAGGHEQFF
v_gene: TRBV5-4; j_gene: TRBJ2-3; d_gene: .; abundance: .; CDR3nt: TGTGCCAGCAGCTTGGAGGCTAGTAAAACAGATACGCAGTATTTT; CDR3aa: CASSLEASKTDTQYF
v_gene: TRBV2; j_gene: TRBJ1-5; d_gene: TRBD1; abundance: .; CDR3nt: TGTGCCAGCAGTCGGACAGGGGGCGGAAATCAGCCCCAGCATTTT; CDR3aa: CASSRTGGGNQPQHF
v_gene: TRBV19; j_gene: TRBJ1-4; d_gene: .; abundance: .; CDR3nt: TGTGCCAGTAGTATACTGGGTGAGGTAAAACTGTTTTTT; CDR3aa: CASSILGEVKLFF
v_gene: TRBV11-2; j_gene: TRBJ2-5; d_gene: .; abundance: .; CDR3nt: TGTGCCAGCAGCTCCGGGATGAGAGAGACCCAGTACTTC; CDR3aa: CASSSGMRETQYF
v_gene: TRBV5-8; j_gene: TRBJ2-3; d_gene: TRBD1; abundance: once; CDR3nt: TGTGCCAGCAGACTACAGGGGGGCGCAGATACGCAGTATTTT; CDR3aa: CASRLQGGADTQYF
v_gene: TRBV19; j_gene: TRBJ2-2; d_gene: TRBD2; abundance: .; CDR3nt: TGTGCCAGTAGCCGGGGGGGGCTAGCGGGGGCCACGGAGCTGTTTTTT; CDR3aa: CASSRGGLAGATELFF
v_gene: TRBV5-4; j_gene: TRBJ2-6; d_gene: .; abundance: once; CDR3nt: TGTGCCAGCAGCTTGATGGGGGCGGGGGCCAACGTCCTGACTTTC; CDR3aa: CASSLMGAGANVLTF
v_gene: TRBV9; j_gene: TRBJ1-1; d_gene: .; abundance: .; CDR3nt: TGTGCCAGCAGTGAGGGTGGGGTACAGGCTTTCTTT; CDR3aa: CASSEGGVQAFF
v_gene: TRBV27; j_gene: TRBJ1-2; d_gene: TRBD1; abundance: few; CDR3nt: TGTGCCAGCAGTGGCTCCTTTCAAGGACAGGATGGCTACACCTTC; CDR3aa: CASSGSFQGQDGYTF
v_gene: TRBV4-3; j_gene: TRBJ1-3; d_gene: TRBD1; abundance: .; CDR3nt: TGCGCCAGCAGCCAAGATACAGGGGGCAACACCATATATTTT; CDR3aa: CASSQDTGGNTIYF
v_gene: TRBV6-1; j_gene: TRBJ1-5; d_gene: .; abundance: .; CDR3nt: TGTGCCAGCAGTGTAGTGGGACAAAACAATCAGCCCCAGCATTTT; CDR3aa: CASSVVGQNNQPQHF
v_gene: TRBV5-1; j_gene: TRBJ2-7; d_gene: TRBD1; abundance: .; CDR3nt: TGCGCCAGCAGCTTCCGGGGACAGGTCCCCTACGAGCAGTACTTC; CDR3aa: CASSFRGQVPYEQYF
v_gene: TRBV19; j_gene: TRBJ2-7; d_gene: .; abundance: .; CDR3nt: TGTGCCAGTAGTCCGGGGGTCTCCTACGAGCAGTACTTC; CDR3aa: CASSPGVSYEQYF
v_gene: TRBV7-9; j_gene: TRBJ1-4; d_gene: .; abundance: few; CDR3nt: TGTGCCAGCAGCTCAACAACTTTGGAGGGAGAACTTGGCATTGAAAAACTGTTTTTT; CDR3aa: CASSSTTLEGELGIEKLFF
v_gene: TRBV19; j_gene: TRBJ1-1; d_gene: TRBD1; abundance: .; CDR3nt: TGTGCCAGTAGTATCCAGGGGGCGGCGAACACTGAAGCTTTCTTT; CDR3aa: CASSIQGAANTEAFF
v_gene: TRBV29-1; j_gene: TRBJ1-3; d_gene: .; abundance: .; CDR3nt: TGCAGCGCCGCCCCGGCCACCGGCGGCACCATATATTTT; CDR3aa: CSAAPATGGTIYF
v_gene: TRBV28; j_gene: TRBJ1-2; d_gene: .; abundance: .; CDR3nt: TGTGCCAGCAGTTTATCCGAGAACTATGGCTACACCTTC; CDR3aa: CASSLSENYGYTF
v_gene: TRBV9; j_gene: TRBJ1-1; d_gene: .; abundance: .; CDR3nt: TGTGCCAGCAGCGTGGGCAGCAACACTGAAGCTTTCTTT; CDR3aa: CASSVGSNTEAFF
v_gene: TRBV4-3; j_gene: TRBJ1-1; d_gene: TRBD1; abundance: .; CDR3nt: TGCGCCAGCAGCCTGGGACAGCAGAACACTGAAGCTTTCTTT; CDR3aa: CASSLGQQNTEAFF
v_gene: TRBV29-1; j_gene: TRBJ2-2; d_gene: TRBD1; abundance: .; CDR3nt: TGCAGCGCTTACGAGAGGGACAGGGGGAACACCGGGGAGCTGTTTTTT; CDR3aa: CSAYERDRGNTGELFF
v_gene: TRBV6-4; j_gene: TRBJ1-2; d_gene: TRBD1; abundance: .; CDR3nt: TGTGCCAGCAGTGAACAGGGGAGGAGCTACACCTTC; CDR3aa: CASSEQGRSYTF
v_gene: TRBV5-6; j_gene: TRBJ1-1; d_gene: .; abundance: .; CDR3nt: TGTGCCAGCAGCGGGGAGGACCGGACGTGGAACACTGAAGCTTTCTTT; CDR3aa: CASSGEDRTWNTEAFF
v_gene: TRBV5-5; j_gene: TRBJ1-4; d_gene: .; abundance: .; CDR3nt: TGTGCCAGCAGCTTGGCGGTCACAACTAATGAAAAACTGTTTTTT; CDR3aa: CASSLAVTTNEKLFF